This section outlines one T cell receptor (beta chain) sequence together with its context. The antigen remains undetermined. This sample is drawn from a study of cytomegalovirus exposure and HLA in healthy donors. The wider study: Genotyping showed approximately 81% of almost 400 donors falling in the Caucasian-associated ancestry cluster.

Whole-study results and caveats: The authors listed 164 TCR beta chains as cytomegalovirus-associated. Another analysis was done later, and it associated 15,000 to 20,000 TCR beta sequences with HLA alleles at 0.05 false discovery rate. The authors later linked a missense DCLRE1C variant to TCR beta V- and J-gene trimming.

CDR3 length: 13 residues. Germline loops: CDR1 SGHDT, CDR2 YYEEEE. Trimming removed 2 bases at V and 2 bases at J, with 8 bases between. The PCR had 60 Vbeta and 13 Jbeta primers. The data were produced by immunoSEQ multiplex PCR, yet TCRdb's version contains in-frame clones alone and is incomplete. The sample has 150,000 or so clones; about 80% are singletons. This chain uses TRBV5-6 with TRBJ2-7, with D possibly TRBD2 on 5 matching bases. Sequencing was performed on PBMCs. The clonotype comes from a man aged 40-49 years in good health and CMV-seropositive. DNA of the CDR3: TGTGCCAGCAGCTTAAAAGCGGCCTACGAGCAGTACTTC. Residues: CASSLKAAYEQYF.